This section outlines one T cell receptor beta chain sequence together with its context. The antigen is unknown. Trimming stripped 4 bases from V and 2 bases from J, with 13 bases between. Looked up from germline, CDR1 is SGHRS and CDR2 is YFSETQ. The CDR3 covers 14 residues. This entry belongs to a study of circulating and synovial CD4+ cells in juvenile arthritis. Study results and limitations: Circulating pathogenic-like and bulk T cells looked alike by Vbeta family usage.

The repertoire was sequenced with immunoSEQ multiplex PCR; TCRdb's copy has only in-frame clones and lacks some. The sample gives under 40,000 clones, just over 90% of which show up once; 2.5% to 3% is in the top ten. The V gene is TRBV5-1, the J gene TRBJ2-7; weak D call: TRBD1 (7 bases). This receptor was obtained from a human donor with juvenile idiopathic arthritis. Sequencing was performed on CD4+ T cells from blood. The CDR3 sequence is CASSGGTEPYEQYF. CDR3 bases: TGCGCCAGCAGCGGGGGGACAGAGCCCTACGAGCAGTACTTC.